A single sample is the source of the 26 T cell receptor beta chains below, sequenced in a study of T-cell reconstitution after alpha-beta-depleted transplantation in children. This sample's TCRbeta library carried unique molecular identifier barcodes. From the PCR reads, TCRdb called clonotypes with MiXCR, one entry per CDR3 protein. In the table there are a few hundred thousand distinct CDR3 sequences, roughly a tenth of which are singletons. Source: PBMCs from the stem cell graft donor, taken from the stem cell graft. Every receptor here comes from a human donor who donated a stem cell graft to a child with acute lymphoblastic leukemia.

V and J are TRBV7-8 and TRBJ1-4, with D possibly being TRBD1 (6 bases). Trimming took 5 bases from V and 7 from J, leaving 17 bases between them. CDR3 length: 15 residues. CDR1 and CDR2 from the germline V gene are SGHVS and FQNEAQ. Written as DNA, the CDR3 is TGTGCCAGCAGCCTTAGAGGGGGGAGCGGTGAAAAACTGTTTTTT. This gives the protein CASSLRGGSGEKLFF.

This clonotype was seen ten or more times. This chain joins TRBV20-1 and TRBJ2-1; 12 nucleotides match TRBD2. V lost 4 bases, J lost 9 bases, and 4 bases stayed unmatched. Germline CDR1 reads DFQATT; CDR2 reads SNEGSKA (reference sequence). This CDR3 contains 13 residues. CDR3 protein: CSAILAGGREQFF. In DNA form, the CDR3 reads TGCAGTGCTATTCTAGCGGGGGGGCGTGAGCAGTTCTTC.

On this clonotype itself: A read error may produce the germline difference seen at one junction end. The CDR3 coding sequence is TGTGCCAGCAGTAAAGCCCAACCGAACACTGAAGCTTTCTTT. It is translated as CASSKAQPNTEAFF. The chain is built from TRBV6-1 and TRBJ1-1; D gene ambiguous. Looked up from germline, CDR1 is MNHNS and CDR2 is SASEGT. The CDR3 runs to 14 residues.

The chain employs TRBV4-1 and TRBJ1-1; D uncertain. CDR1 and CDR2 from the germline V gene are MGHRA and YSYEKL. The CDR3 totals 14 residues. With 1 base removed from V and 0 bases from J, the gap between germline ends came to 6 bases. CDR3 bases: TGCGCCAGCAGCCAAGGGACCTTGAACACTGAAGCTTTCTTT. This sequence encodes CASSQGTLNTEAFF.

The sample holds a few counts of this clonotype. The chain employs TRBV29-1 and TRBJ2-3, with 7 nucleotides matching TRBD2. CDR1 is SQVTM, CDR2 ANQGSEA, per germline. The CDR3 has 15 residues. V was pared by 3 bases and J by 3 bases, with 9 bases of the junction left unmatched. CDR3: CSVDWFRGETDTQYF. The CDR3 DNA follows: TGCAGCGTTGATTGGTTCCGGGGGGAGACAGATACGCAGTATTTT.

This clonotype was seen many times. The chain is built from TRBV25-1 and TRBJ2-7; either TRBD1 or TRBD2 may fit D (7 bases each). Trimming took off 4 bases at V and 6 bases at J, with 19 bases between the two ends. Looked up from germline, CDR1 is MGHDK and CDR2 is SYGVNS. This CDR3 has 15 amino acids. CDR3 nucleotides: TGTGCCAGCAGTGGGGGGGGCACAGGGGTGGGCGAGCAGTACTTC. It yields the protein CASSGGGTGVGEQYF.

There are a few counts of this clonotype. The rearrangement links TRBV7-9 to TRBJ2-1, with 8 positions matching TRBD2. There are 16 residues in the CDR3. V was pared by 5 bases and J by 5 bases, with 11 bases of the junction left unmatched. In germline, CDR1 is SEHNR, CDR2 FQNEAQ (reference sequence). For the CDR3, the DNA is TGTGCCAGCAGCGTTGCACGGGGGGGGATGGACAATGAGCAGTTCTTC. It is translated as CASSVARGGMDNEQFF.

Many counts were recorded for this clonotype. CDR3: CASSMTGSNQPQHF. Here the CDR3 DNA reads TGTGCCAGCAGTATGACAGGGAGCAATCAGCCCCAGCATTTT. This chain connects TRBV6-5 to TRBJ1-5; the match to TRBD1 covers 7 bases. The germline CDR1 and CDR2 sequences are MNHEY and SVGAGI. V shed 5 bases and J 1 base; nucleotides not matched to a gene: 2. There are 14 residues in the CDR3.

To note about this clonotype: Being one base from a much bigger clone, this may be a read error. A read error is likely, as this CDR3 ends without the conserved phenylalanine or tryptophan. This CDR3 reads CSVESGDGTDTQYY. The CDR3 DNA follows: TGCAGCGTTGAGTCAGGGGACGGCACAGATACGCAGTATTAT. The chain employs TRBV29-1 and TRBJ2-3, with D possibly matching TRBD1 (6 bases). This CDR3 has 14 residues. CDR1 and CDR2 from the germline V gene are SQVTM and ANQGSEA. Trimming cost V 3 bases and J 1 base, with 11 bases left between them.

The V and J genes are TRBV12-3 or TRBV12-4 and TRBJ1-2; D perhaps matches TRBD1 (5 bases). CDR3 size: 13 residues. V gave up 2 bases and J gave up 7 bases, with 11 bases separating them. The CDR3 bases are TGTGCCAGCAGTTTACCGTCAGGGATTGGCTACACCTTC. Its protein product is CASSLPSGIGYTF.

The J gene is TRBJ1-4, the V gene TRBV12-3 or TRBV12-4; no reliable D call. The length of the CDR3 is 13 residues. Between the trimmed V and J ends, which lost 3 bases and 8 bases, there was a span of 10 bases. The CDR3 DNA follows: TGTGCCAGCAGTTTCCTGTCGGGAGAAAAACTGTTTTTT. This codes for CASSFLSGEKLFF.

This clonotype was seen repeatedly, ten times or more. This chain links TRBV5-6 with TRBJ2-3; 7 bases agree with TRBD1. Germline V gives CDR1 SGHDT, CDR2 YYEEEE. V was pared by 2 bases and J by 1 base, with 4 bases of the junction left unmatched. The CDR3 has 15 residues. The CDR3 protein is CASSLHRGGTDTQYF. The CDR3 DNA sequence: TGTGCCAGCAGCTTACACAGGGGAGGCACAGATACGCAGTATTTT.

The gene calls are TRBV7-3 and TRBJ2-7; 9 positions agree with TRBD2. CDR1 SGHTA and CDR2 FQGTGA come from the germline V gene. CDR3 length: 20 residues. V shed 0 bases, J shed 2 bases, and the junction held 17 bases outside the gene matches. The CDR3 here is CASSLTPLTKVAGGPYEQYF. CDR3 DNA: TGTGCCAGCAGCTTAACCCCACTGACGAAAGTGGCGGGGGGGCCCTACGAGCAGTACTTC.

This clonotype was found many times. The chain employs TRBV14 and TRBJ2-5; D could derive from TRBD1 or TRBD2 (5 bases each). V shed 6 bases and J shed 6 bases, with 17 bases lying between them. Germline loops: CDR1 SGHDN, CDR2 FVKESK. The CDR3 extends over 14 amino acids. The CDR3 nucleotides are TGTGCCAGCAGACCGTTTGGGGGTGCACAGACCCAGTACTTC. Its translation is CASRPFGGAQTQYF.

There are a few counts of this clonotype. The V gene is TRBV12-3 or TRBV12-4, the J gene TRBJ2-1, with 12 bases matching TRBD2. This CDR3 spans 19 amino acids. With 8 bases clipped from V and 9 bases from J, the junction kept 23 bases outside the gene matches. CDR3 loop: CASCPLSVTSGGPGGEQFF. The CDR3 DNA is TGTGCCAGCTGTCCCCTCTCGGTGACTAGCGGGGGACCAGGGGGTGAGCAGTTCTTC.

This clonotype occurred a few times. V usage is TRBV12-3 or TRBV12-4 and J usage is TRBJ1-1, with D perhaps matching TRBD1 (5 bases). The germline V and J ends were trimmed by 7 bases and 1 base, with 10 bases remaining between them. The CDR3 sequence is 13 residues long. CDR3 in amino acids: CASKIRGNTEAFF. The CDR3 DNA reads as TGTGCCAGCAAAATAAGGGGGAACACTGAAGCTTTCTTT.

This clonotype was seen ten or more times. The chain recombines TRBV5-5 with TRBJ1-6, with D unresolved. Germline V gene sequence: CDR1 SGHKS, CDR2 YYEKEE (reference sequence). Trimming took 2 bases from V and 4 from J, leaving 7 bases between them. The CDR3 length is 14 residues. Here the CDR3 reads CASSLEGYNSPLHF. The CDR3 nucleotides are TGTGCCAGCAGCTTAGAAGGGTATAATTCACCCCTCCACTTT. The full variable domain, rest sourced from reference TRBV5-5 and TRBJ1-6, is DAGVTQSPTHLIKTRGQQVTLRCSPISGHKSVSWYQQVLGQGPQFIFQYYEKEERGRGNFPDRFSARQFPNYSSELNVNALLLGDSALYLCASSLEGYNSPLHFGNGTRLTVT.

This clonotype was seen ten or more times. The gene calls are TRBV4-2 and TRBJ1-1; 8 nucleotides match TRBD1. Germline V gene data show CDR1 as LGHNA and CDR2 as YNFKEQ. The ends lost 1 base at V and 6 bases at J; junction bases unmatched: 7. The CDR3 covers 15 residues. The CDR3 region is CASSQAGGRYSEAFF. The CDR3 DNA is TGTGCCAGCAGCCAAGCAGGGGGCAGGTATTCTGAAGCTTTCTTT.

This clonotype was found many times. V gene TRBV12-3 or TRBV12-4 combines with J gene TRBJ1-6; possibly TRBD1 for D (5 bases). The ends were cut back, 5 bases at V and 6 bases at J, with 11 bases in the middle. The CDR3 runs 14 residues. CDR3 DNA: TGTGCCAGCAGTAATCCAGGGATTAATTCACCCCTCCACTTT. This codes for CASSNPGINSPLHF.

V gene TRBV7-9 combines with J gene TRBJ1-6, with 7 bases that match TRBD1. The CDR3 consists of 16 residues. Germline V gene lookup returns CDR1 SEHNR and CDR2 FQNEAQ (reference sequence). The ends lost 0 bases at V and 10 bases at J; junction bases unmatched: 9. The DNA for the CDR3 is TGTGCCAGCAGCTTAGCGCAGGAGGGGGCTTTGTCACCCCTCCACTTT. As protein: CASSLAQEGALSPLHF.

The chain is built from TRBV27 and TRBJ1-1; 7 bases are a match to TRBD1. After removal of 7 bases from V and 5 bases from J, the junction contained 10 bases not matched to a gene. This CDR3 has 14 amino acids. In germline, CDR1 is MNHEY, CDR2 SMNVEV (reference sequence). The CDR3 DNA reads as TGTGCCAGCACCCTCGACAGGGATCCGACTGAAGCTTTCTTT. This codes for CASTLDRDPTEAFF.

This clonotype appeared a few times. The rearrangement joins TRBV5-1 to TRBJ2-1; 8 nucleotides line up with TRBD1. The CDR3 is 16 amino acids. The V gene's germline CDR1 is SGHRS and CDR2 YFSETQ. J gave up 6 bases and V 3 bases, and 11 bases lay outside the gene matches. The CDR3 reads CASSSRQGPLPNEQFF. CDR3 in DNA: TGCGCCAGCAGCTCACGACAGGGGCCCCTACCCAATGAGCAGTTCTTC.

This clonotype was recorded at least ten times. The gene calls are TRBV29-1 and TRBJ1-3; D is undetermined. There are 12 residues in the CDR3. Germline CDR1 SQVTM, CDR2 ANQGSEA. V was shortened by 0 bases and J by 3 bases, with 3 bases between the two germline ends. CDR3 bases: TGCAGCGTTGAAGAATATGGAAACACCATATATTTT. The encoded protein is CSVEEYGNTIYF.

This clonotype was seen repeatedly, ten times or more. The V gene is TRBV6-2 or TRBV6-3, the J gene TRBJ1-2; no reliable D call. This CDR3 comprises 11 residues. In germline, CDR1 is MNHEY, CDR2 SVGEGT. The V gene lost 8 bases and the J gene lost 8 bases, with 12 bases spanning the gap. The CDR3 DNA reads TGTGCCAGCCTAACAGAGATGGGCTACACCTTC. As protein: CASLTEMGYTF.

This clonotype was found a few times. J is TRBJ2-1 and V is TRBV5-6; maybe TRBD2 (6 bases). CDR1 is SGHDT and CDR2 is YYEEEE in the germline V gene. Trimming removed 0 bases at V and 1 base at J, with 8 bases between. The CDR3 runs to 15 residues. DNA of the CDR3: TGTGCCAGCAGCTTGGAGGGACTTTCCTACAATGAGCAGTTCTTC. It codes for CASSLEGLSYNEQFF. Full variable domain (outside the CDR3, taken from reference TRBV5-6 and TRBJ2-1): DAGVTQSPTHLIKTRGQQVTLRCSPKSGHDTVSWYQQALGQGPQFIFQYYEEEERQRGNFPDRFSGHQFPNYSSELNVNALLLGDSALYLCASSLEGLSYNEQFFGPGTRLTVL.

The rearrangement joins TRBV7-9 to TRBJ2-5; D ambiguous. Germline-derived CDR1 and CDR2 are SEHNR and FQNEAQ (reference sequence). This CDR3 contains 16 residues. V dropped 1 base and J dropped 2 bases, with 14 bases sitting between them. The CDR3 nucleotides are TGTGCCAGCAGCTTAGATCTGGCTGTCACTCAAGAGACCCAGTACTTC. It codes for CASSLDLAVTQETQYF.